These 24 T cell receptor beta chains share one sample of origin, sequenced in a study of blood T cell repertoires in COVID-19. TCRdb's copy holds only in-frame clones and misses some; the assay was immunoSEQ multiplex PCR. The sample holds roughly 50,000 clones, 86% seen once. Material for sequencing was peripheral blood. The receptors shown here come from a human donor in a cohort sampled during active COVID-19.

This chain joins TRBV6-5 and TRBJ1-4, with 10 nucleotides matching TRBD1. Trimming removed 7 bases from V and 5 bases from J; junction bases left unmatched: 4. The CDR3 length is 14 residues. The germline V gene has CDR1 MNHEY and CDR2 SVGAGI. DNA for the CDR3: TGTGCCAGCAACTGGGACAGGGGAAATGAAAAACTGTTTTTT. This translates into CASNWDRGNEKLFF.

CDR3 residues: CASSYSTRSSYEQYF. In DNA, the CDR3 is TGTGCCAGCAGTTACTCGACCCGGAGCTCCTACGAGCAGTACTTC. The chain links TRBV6-2 or TRBV6-3 to TRBJ2-7; D call uncertain. V lost 0 bases and J 0 bases, leaving 9 bases between the germline ends. In germline, CDR1 is MNHEY, CDR2 SVGEGT. The CDR3 totals 15 residues.

This clone came up a few times. The chain has TRBV18 and TRBJ2-1, with D maybe TRBD2 (5 bases). The CDR3 spans 15 residues. With 5 bases removed from V and 4 bases from J, the gap between germline ends came to 15 bases. Germline V gene sequence: CDR1 KGHSH, CDR2 LQKENI. The CDR3 loop reads CASSSAAVPYNEQFF. Written as DNA, the CDR3 is TGTGCCAGCTCAAGTGCAGCGGTCCCTTACAATGAGCAGTTCTTC. Filled out from reference TRBV18 and TRBJ2-1, the complete variable domain reads NAGVMQNPRHLVRRRGQEARLRCSPMKGHSHVYWYRQLPEEGLKFMVYLQKENIIDESGMPKERFSAEFPKEGPSILRIQQVVRGDSAAYFCASSSAAVPYNEQFFGPGTRLTVL.

This clone was counted a few times. The chain combines TRBV5-1 with TRBJ2-7; maybe TRBD2 (5 bases). V dropped 1 base and J dropped 5 bases, with 16 bases sitting between them. This CDR3 spans 15 amino acids. Germline CDR1 SGHRS, CDR2 YFSETQ. Here the CDR3 DNA reads TGCGCCAGCAGCTTGTCGTGGGAGAGGTTCCACGAGCAGTACTTC. This gives the protein CASSLSWERFHEQYF. The full variable domain, rest sourced from reference TRBV5-1 and TRBJ2-7, is KAGVTQTPRYLIKTRGQQVTLSCSPISGHRSVSWYQQTPGQGLQFLFEYFSETQRNKGNFPGRFSGRQFSNSRSEMNVSTLELGDSALYLCASSLSWERFHEQYFGPGTRLTVT.

V usage is TRBV18 and J usage is TRBJ1-5, with 9 bases that match TRBD1. Germline CDR1 KGHSH, CDR2 LQKENI. V shed 4 bases, J shed 3 bases, and the junction held 7 bases outside the gene matches. This CDR3 has 16 residues. The DNA of the CDR3 is TGTGCCAGCTCACTTACAGGGGGCCATGACAATCAGCCCCAGCATTTT. Translation: CASSLTGGHDNQPQHF.

V is TRBV19 and J is TRBJ1-5; 9 nucleotides match TRBD1. This CDR3 has 14 amino acids. Unmatched junction bases numbered 1, after V lost 5 bases and J lost 2 bases. CDR1 is LNHDA and CDR2 is SQIVND in the germline V gene (reference sequence). The CDR3 loop is CASSDRGGNQPQHF. CDR3 in DNA: TGTGCCAGTAGTGACAGGGGGGGCAATCAGCCCCAGCATTTT. The full variable domain, completed using reference TRBV19 and TRBJ1-5, is DGGITQSPKYLFRKEGQNVTLSCEQNLNHDAMYWYRQDPGQGLRLIYYSQIVNDFQKGDIAEGYSVSREKKESFPLTVTSAQKNPTAFYLCASSDRGGNQPQHFGDGTRLSIL.

V gene TRBV28 combines with J gene TRBJ2-1; a weak D match, TRBD1 (5 bases). The CDR3 is 12 amino acids. Trimming stripped 4 bases from V and 10 bases from J, with 11 bases between. The germline CDR1 and CDR2 sequences are MDHEN and SYDVKM. DNA for the CDR3: TGTGCCAGCAGTTCTGACAGAGTCGAGCAGTTCTTC. The encoded protein is CASSSDRVEQFF. The variable domain in full, completed from reference TRBV28 and TRBJ2-1, reads DVKVTQSSRYLVKRTGEKVFLECVQDMDHENMFWYRQDPGLGLRLIYFSYDVKMKEKGDIPEGYSVSREKKERFSLILESASTNQTSMYLCASSSDRVEQFFGPGTRLTVL.

V gene TRBV2 combines with J gene TRBJ1-2; D gene unclear. Trimming removed 9 bases at V and 6 bases at J, with 14 bases between. The CDR3 is 12 amino acids. Germline assignment: CDR1 SNHLY and CDR2 FYNNEI. In DNA form, the CDR3 reads TGTGCCAGAAACAATGAATTGGATGGCTACACCTTC. Its protein is CARNNELDGYTF.

The chain links TRBV6-5 to TRBJ1-1, with D perhaps TRBD1 (6 bases). The CDR3 consists of 15 residues. With 4 bases removed from V and 2 bases from J, the gap between germline ends came to 14 bases. Germline V gene data show CDR1 as MNHEY and CDR2 as SVGAGI. The CDR3 region has the DNA TGTGCCAGCAGTTTAGGTCAGGGGCGCAACACTGAAGCTTTCTTT. This codes for CASSLGQGRNTEAFF.

The chain links TRBV19 to TRBJ2-6, with 7 bases aligning to TRBD1. Unmatched junction bases numbered 11, after V lost 6 bases and J lost 0 bases. There are 18 residues in the CDR3. The germline V gene encodes CDR1 LNHDA and CDR2 SQIVND (reference sequence). CDR3 DNA sequence: TGTGCCAGTAGGGGAGACAGGGCGATCCTCTCTGGGGCCAACGTCCTGACTTTC. This codes for CASRGDRAILSGANVLTF.

This chain joins TRBV30 and TRBJ1-5, with D maybe TRBD1 (6 bases). This CDR3 spans 14 amino acids. V gave up 3 bases and J gave up 2 bases, with 11 bases separating them. The germline V gene has CDR1 GTSNPN and CDR2 SVGIG (reference sequence). The CDR3 spells CAWSVDSGNQPQHF. The CDR3 DNA is TGTGCCTGGAGCGTGGACAGCGGCAATCAGCCCCAGCATTTT.

The CDR3 spells CASSPITGELFF. CDR3 coding DNA: TGTGCCAGCAGCCCCATTACCGGGGAGCTGTTTTTT. V and J are TRBV11-3 and TRBJ2-2, with D unclear. V was trimmed by 5 bases and J by 5 bases, leaving 6 bases between them. Germline CDR1 SGHNT, CDR2 YENEEA. The CDR3 has 12 amino acids.

The chain carries TRBV2 and TRBJ1-2; D may be TRBD1 (6 bases). Between the trimmed V and J ends, which lost 2 bases and 4 bases, there was a span of 14 bases. The CDR3 contains 15 residues. Germline assignment: CDR1 SNHLY and CDR2 FYNNEI. The CDR3, as DNA: TGTGCCAGCAGTGAACTCAGGGGAGAAGGCTATGGCTACACCTTC. It codes for CASSELRGEGYGYTF.

This rearrangement joins TRBV19 to TRBJ1-4; TRBD1 is a possible D gene (5 bases). Trimming stripped 6 bases from V and 8 bases from J, with 28 bases between. The CDR3 runs 18 residues. Looked up from germline, CDR1 is LNHDA and CDR2 is SQIVND (reference sequence). CDR3 residues: CASSLPGVRGTEGEKLFF. CDR3 nucleotide sequence: TGTGCCAGTAGCCTCCCGGGGGTTCGTGGAACTGAGGGCGAAAAACTGTTTTTT.

The V call is TRBV5-1, the J call TRBJ2-3; D is unclear. CDR3 length: 13 amino acids. Germline V lookup: CDR1 SGHRS, CDR2 YFSETQ. V lost 4 bases and J 3 bases, leaving 9 bases between the germline ends. The CDR3 DNA sequence: TGCGCCAGCAGCGAAGCTTGGACAGATACGCAGTATTTT. Its translation: CASSEAWTDTQYF.

The V call is TRBV28, the J call TRBJ2-7, with 8 bases lining up with TRBD2. This CDR3 comprises 16 residues. Trimming removed 6 bases from V and 3 bases from J; junction bases left unmatched: 13. CDR1 is MDHEN, CDR2 SYDVKM, per germline. The CDR3, as DNA: TGTGCCAGCAGGTTGGGGAATGTAGCGGGGAGCTACGAGCAGTACTTC. Translating gives CASRLGNVAGSYEQYF.

The V call is TRBV28, the J call TRBJ1-2; D is unresolved. The CDR3 runs 14 residues. The V end was cut by 5 bases, the J end by 2 bases, with 12 bases between. Germline V gives CDR1 MDHEN, CDR2 SYDVKM. Written as DNA, the CDR3 is TGTGCCAGCAGTCCAGCGGACGGCAACTATGGCTACACCTTC. Protein product: CASSPADGNYGYTF.

The rearrangement joins TRBV6-5 to TRBJ2-1; D is ambiguous. CDR1 and CDR2 (germline): MNHEY, SVGAGI. The length of the CDR3 is 10 residues. Deletions cut 5 bases from V and 6 bases from J, with 2 bases between. In DNA form, the CDR3 reads TGTGCCAGCAGTCGCAATGAGCAGTTCTTC. As protein: CASSRNEQFF.

The CDR3 DNA is TGTGCCAGCAGCTTAGCCCCAGGGGCGGACAATGAGCAGTTCTTC. It yields the protein CASSLAPGADNEQFF. V and J are TRBV7-6 and TRBJ2-1, with D possibly being TRBD1 (6 bases). V was pared by 0 bases and J by 5 bases, with 11 bases between. From germline, CDR1 is SGHVS and CDR2 FNYEAQ. This CDR3 has 15 residues.

J is TRBJ1-2 and V is TRBV24-1; D may be TRBD1 (6 bases). CDR1 is KGHDR, CDR2 SFDVKD, per germline. The CDR3 has 14 residues. V lost 7 bases and J lost 6, with 17 bases in between. The CDR3 spells CATSARGGLNGYTF. The DNA for the CDR3 is TGTGCCACCAGCGCACGCGGGGGGCTCAATGGCTACACCTTC.

V gene TRBV2 combines with J gene TRBJ1-2; 10 positions agree with TRBD1. The CDR3 runs 15 residues. J gave up 7 bases and V 6 bases, and 11 bases lay outside the gene matches. The V gene's germline CDR1 is SNHLY and CDR2 FYNNEI. CDR3 sequence: CASRKETGGWGGYTF. CDR3 in DNA: TGTGCCAGCAGAAAGGAGACAGGGGGCTGGGGTGGCTACACCTTC.

The genes are TRBV2 and TRBJ1-4; 10 positions agree with TRBD1. The V gene's germline CDR1 is SNHLY and CDR2 FYNNEI. The CDR3 runs to 14 residues. V shed 7 bases, J shed 3 bases, and the junction held 2 bases outside the gene matches. Here the CDR3 reads CASKGTGANEKLFF. CDR3 nucleotide sequence: TGTGCCAGCAAAGGGACAGGGGCTAATGAAAAACTGTTTTTT.

This clone was detected once. The V and J genes are TRBV5-6 and TRBJ2-5; TRBD1 matches at 11 bases. Germline V gene data show CDR1 as SGHDT and CDR2 as YYEEEE. V was pared by 4 bases and J by 4 bases, with 3 bases of the junction left unmatched. This CDR3 comprises 14 residues. CDR3 bases: TGTGCCAGCAGCGCCGGGACAGGGGGAGAGACCCAGTACTTC. It translates to CASSAGTGGETQYF.

The chain is built from TRBV7-3 and TRBJ1-2; the match to TRBD1 covers 9 bases. Trimming at V came to 2 bases and at J to 8 bases, leaving 12 bases not matched to a gene. The CDR3 has 16 residues. Germline CDR1 is SGHTA and CDR2 is FQGTGA. CDR3 nucleotide sequence: TGTGCCAGCAGCTTACATCCTCCGGGACAGGGATTCGGCTACACCTTC. Protein sequence: CASSLHPPGQGFGYTF.